The next 9 T cell receptor beta chains were all read from a single sample in a study of beta chain features in type 1 diabetes. Study findings and constraints: People with Type 1 diabetes carried modestly yet significantly shorter TCRB CDR3s in all four CD4+ subsets.

Every isolated RNA sample was fully reverse transcribed, so sequencing captured expressed TCRB transcripts. Libraries were prepared by immunoSEQ multiplex PCR; TCRdb keeps only in-frame clonotypes and omits some of them. The repertoire holds 500,000 to 850,000 clones, around 15% seen once, with 0.04% in the top ten. For these TCRs, the target antigens are not known. Sequencing was performed on naive CD4+ T cells from blood. All receptors derive from a man younger than 30 with type 1 diabetes.

The chain recombines TRBV2 with TRBJ2-1; D call uncertain. Trimming left V 6 bases short and J 6 bases short, with 6 bases between. The CDR3 runs 11 residues. Germline V gives CDR1 SNHLY, CDR2 FYNNEI. CDR3 amino acids: CASRYSNEQFF. CDR3 DNA: TGTGCCAGCAGGTACAGCAATGAGCAGTTCTTC.

This clone was seen a handful of times. The chain links TRBV10-2 to TRBJ2-7, with D perhaps TRBD2 (6 bases). CDR1 and CDR2 from the germline V gene are WSHSY and SAAADI. The CDR3 runs to 17 residues. V was cut by 0 bases and J by 2 bases, with 17 bases left in between. CDR3 amino acids: CASSESPYRDSAYEQYF. The CDR3 nucleotides read TGCGCCAGCAGTGAGTCGCCTTATAGGGACTCAGCCTACGAGCAGTACTTC.

This clone came up a few times. CDR3 amino acids: CASSQRGGTGHNEQFF. DNA of the CDR3: TGCGCCAGCAGTCAGAGAGGGGGGACAGGACACAATGAGCAGTTCTTC. The chain recombines TRBV4-1 with TRBJ2-1; 8 bases are a match to TRBD1. The V and J ends lost 6 bases and 5 bases, in that order; junction bases with no gene match: 12. CDR3 length equals 16 residues. Germline V lookup: CDR1 MGHRA, CDR2 YSYEKL.

This clone was seen a few times. This chain links TRBV30 with TRBJ1-1; D possibly corresponds to TRBD1 (6 bases). Trimming removed 4 bases from V and 0 bases from J, with 9 bases in between. This CDR3 has 13 residues. Germline CDR1 GTSNPN, CDR2 SVGIG (reference sequence). The DNA of the CDR3 is TGTGCCTGGAACAGGGTCTTGAACACTGAAGCTTTCTTT. Translation: CAWNRVLNTEAFF.

The chain employs TRBV7-9 and TRBJ2-1; a possible D gene is TRBD2 (5 bases). Trimming took 3 bases from V and 9 from J, leaving 9 bases between them. Germline V gene lookup returns CDR1 SEHNR and CDR2 FQNEAQ (reference sequence). The CDR3 runs to 12 residues. The chain's CDR3 is CASSFPGVEQFF. CDR3 coding DNA: TGTGCCAGCAGCTTCCCCGGGGTTGAGCAGTTCTTC.

The J gene is TRBJ1-3, the V gene TRBV4-2; D unresolved. V lost 8 bases, J lost 0 bases, and 8 bases lay in between. The CDR3 runs 13 residues. Per germline, CDR1 LGHNA and CDR2 YNFKEQ. The chain's CDR3 is CASVEGSGNTIYF. CDR3 in DNA: TGTGCCAGCGTTGAAGGCTCTGGAAACACCATATATTTT.

In its sample, this clone was seen a few times. This chain joins TRBV30 and TRBJ1-2; D gene uncertain. CDR3 size: 14 residues. The ends were cut back, 0 bases at V and 4 bases at J, with 12 bases in the middle. Germline V gene lookup returns CDR1 GTSNPN and CDR2 SVGIG (reference sequence). CDR3 sequence reads: CAWSVRATVYGYTF. Written as DNA, the CDR3 is TGTGCCTGGAGTGTACGGGCGACGGTCTATGGCTACACCTTC.

The chain joins TRBV7-9 to TRBJ1-1; TRBD1 might be the D (5 bases). Germline V CDR1 and CDR2: SEHNR, FQNEAQ (reference sequence). The CDR3 has 13 residues. Trimming left V 5 bases short and J 2 bases short, with 9 bases between. The CDR3 reads CASSGGRNTEAFF. CDR3 in DNA: TGTGCCAGCAGCGGGGGGAGAAACACTGAAGCTTTCTTT.

Worth noting for this clone: The junction shows a germline mismatch at one end, possibly a read error. V is TRBV29-1 and J is TRBJ2-1, with TRBD2 matching over 8 bases. The germline CDR1 and CDR2 sequences are SQVTM and ANQGSEA. The CDR3 runs 15 residues. The CDR3 region is CSVKEGSGRYNEQFF. The CDR3 DNA reads TGCAGCGTTAAAGAGGGGAGCGGGAGATACAATGAGCAGTTCTTC.